The clone carrying this T cell receptor (beta chain) has just a few counts. These data originate in a study of control samples from healthy donors and cancer patients. Produced via immunoSEQ multiplex PCR; TCRdb's table is partial and in-frame only. The sample contains 85,000 to 100,000 clones, almost 85% of which appear only once. The sample taken for sequencing was blood. The origin of this receptor is a man aged 60-69 years in good health.

The CDR3: CASSPAPSGVGNIQYF. CDR3 in DNA: TGTGCCAGCTCACCTGCCCCTTCGGGGGTGGGGAACATTCAGTACTTC. V and J are TRBV18 and TRBJ2-4; TRBD2 might be the D (6 bases). CDR3 length equals 16 residues. CDR1 is KGHSH and CDR2 is LQKENI in the germline V gene. The V end lost 3 bases, the J end lost 7 bases, and 19 bases lay between the germline ends.